This T cell receptor (beta chain) was found in a study of blood T cell repertoires in COVID-19. Study summary: COVID-19 samples collected from the United States, Italy and Spain covered acute and convalescent phases. T cells, B-cell-depleted T cells, or PBMCs provided the cDNA or gDNA that served as material.

TCRdb keeps only in-frame clones here, not all; method: immunoSEQ multiplex PCR. Among some 460,000 clones, around 90% were seen once, and the ten largest hold 0.7%. V lost 3 bases to trimming and J lost 9 bases; unmatched junction nucleotides: 3. CDR1 SGHNT and CDR2 YYREEE come from the germline V gene (reference sequence). The length of the CDR3 is 12 residues. V is TRBV5-4 and J is TRBJ2-1, with TRBD1 matching over 7 bases. The sequenced sample consisted of PBMCs or T cells enriched from blood (not recorded which). The TCR comes from a woman under 30 who had recovered from COVID-19. The CDR3 reads CASSSPGGEQFF. Written as DNA, the CDR3 is TGTGCCAGCAGCTCTCCAGGGGGTGAGCAGTTCTTC. Combining the CDR3 with reference TRBV5-4 and TRBJ2-1 gives the whole variable domain ETGVTQSPTHLIKTRGQQVTLRCSSQSGHNTVSWYQQALGQGPQFIFQYYREEENGRGNFPPRFSGLQFPNYSSELNVNALELDDSALYLCASSSPGGEQFFGPGTRLTVL.